These 20 T cell receptor beta chains were all obtained from the same sample, sequenced in a study of blood T cell repertoires in COVID-19. TCRdb's copy holds only in-frame clones and misses some; the assay was immunoSEQ multiplex PCR. The repertoire holds tens of thousands of clones, with 82% as singletons. Sequencing was carried out using peripheral blood. The receptors come from a man aged 60-69 years with acute or convalescent COVID-19.

The V gene is TRBV28, the J gene TRBJ2-1; 8 positions agree with TRBD1. The CDR3 is 17 amino acids. The ends lost 5 bases at V and 4 bases at J; junction bases unmatched: 13. Germline lookup yields CDR1 MDHEN and CDR2 SYDVKM. CDR3 DNA: TGTGCCAGCAGTCACGCGTCAGGGGGCGGTAGATACAATGAGCAGTTCTTC. Amino acid sequence: CASSHASGGGRYNEQFF.

This clone has just a few counts. The J gene is TRBJ1-5, the V gene TRBV5-1; D uncertain. The CDR3 loop spans 15 amino acids. Germline CDR1 and CDR2: SGHRS and YFSETQ. Trimming left V 1 base short and J 0 bases short, with 8 bases between. CDR3 nucleotides: TGCGCCAGCAGCTTGTCAGGTTATAGCAATCAGCCCCAGCATTTT. This sequence encodes CASSLSGYSNQPQHF.

The chain uses TRBV5-1 and TRBJ2-7, with 7 bases matching TRBD2. CDR3 length equals 14 residues. V shed 0 bases, J shed 3 bases, and the junction held 3 bases outside the gene matches. The germline gives CDR1 SGHRS, CDR2 YFSETQ. The CDR3 nucleotides read TGCGCCAGCAGCTTGGCGACTAGCAACTACGAGCAGTACTTC. Protein: CASSLATSNYEQYF.

This chain links TRBV4-2 with TRBJ1-1, with D perhaps matching TRBD1 (5 bases). The CDR3 consists of 14 residues. CDR1 is LGHNA and CDR2 is YNFKEQ in the germline V gene. V shed 1 base and J shed 0 bases, with 6 bases lying between them. In nucleotides, the CDR3 is TGTGCCAGCAGCCAAGTGGACATGAACACTGAAGCTTTCTTT. Translating gives CASSQVDMNTEAFF.

The chain links TRBV3-1 (or the pseudogene TRBV3-2) to TRBJ1-1; tentatively, D is TRBD1 (5 bases). V was shortened by 6 bases and J by 7 bases, with 12 bases between the two germline ends. The CDR3 has 12 residues. Per the germline V gene, CDR1 is LGHDT and CDR2 is YNNKEL (reference sequence). In nucleotides, the CDR3 is TGTGCCAGCAGTCACGCAGGGAATGAAGCTTTCTTT. It specifies CASSHAGNEAFF.

The CDR3 DNA reads as TGTGCCAGCAGCCGGGGACAGTTAGTTTCTTCCTACGAGCAGTACTTC. Its protein is CASSRGQLVSSYEQYF. The chain links TRBV5-4 to TRBJ2-7; 7 bases are a match to TRBD1. Germline-derived CDR1 and CDR2 are SGHNT and YYREEE (reference sequence). V lost 4 bases and J lost 1; bases outside the gene matches: 11. There are 16 residues in the CDR3.

This clone was seen a handful of times. The gene calls are TRBV30 and TRBJ1-3; D gene unclear. Germline V gene lookup returns CDR1 GTSNPN and CDR2 SVGIG (reference sequence). The CDR3 extends over 13 amino acids. The V gene lost 3 bases and the J gene lost 0 bases, with 6 bases spanning the gap. The CDR3: CAWSENSGNTIYF. In DNA form, the CDR3 reads TGTGCCTGGAGCGAGAACTCTGGAAACACCATATATTTT.

V and J are TRBV6-5 and TRBJ1-1; D call uncertain. Per the germline V gene, CDR1 is MNHEY and CDR2 is SVGAGI. CDR3 size: 14 residues. Between the trimmed V and J ends, which lost 7 bases and 5 bases, there was a span of 17 bases. The CDR3 nucleotides read TGTGCCAGCATACCCTCTTTCTCGGGGACTGAAGCTTTCTTT. Protein: CASIPSFSGTEAFF.

The rearrangement links TRBV28 to TRBJ2-2; 12 nucleotides line up with TRBD1. The ends lost 5 bases at V and 4 bases at J; junction bases unmatched: 8. CDR1 is MDHEN, CDR2 SYDVKM, per germline. The CDR3 consists of 17 residues. CDR3 sequence: CASSPSGQGAVTGELFF. CDR3 in DNA: TGTGCCAGCAGTCCGTCGGGACAGGGGGCGGTCACCGGGGAGCTGTTTTTT.

The rearrangement joins TRBV14 to TRBJ1-2, with 8 bases lining up with TRBD1. J gave up 8 bases and V 2 bases, and 10 bases lay outside the gene matches. The CDR3 is made up of 15 amino acids. Germline CDR1 SGHDN, CDR2 FVKESK. This chain's CDR3 is CASSQSVQGERGYTF. CDR3 DNA: TGTGCCAGCAGCCAATCTGTACAGGGGGAAAGAGGCTACACCTTC. Full variable domain (remainder filled in from reference TRBV14 and TRBJ1-2): EAGVTQFPSHSVIEKGQTVTLRCDPISGHDNLYWYRRVMGKEIKFLLHFVKESKQDESGMPNNRFLAERTGGTYSTLKVQPAELEDSGVYFCASSQSVQGERGYTFGSGTRLTVV.

This chain connects TRBV7-8 to TRBJ1-2, with TRBD1 matching 9 bases. Looked up from germline, CDR1 is SGHVS and CDR2 is FQNEAQ. The CDR3 runs 15 residues. After removal of 4 bases from V and 6 bases from J, the junction contained 9 bases not matched to a gene. The CDR3: CASSSRDRDRNGYTF. The CDR3, as DNA: TGTGCCAGCAGCTCCCGGGACAGGGATAGGAATGGCTACACCTTC.

The chain uses TRBV24-1 and TRBJ2-3, with D tentatively TRBD2 (6 bases). With 3 bases removed from V and 0 bases from J, the gap between germline ends came to 21 bases. CDR3 length: 19 amino acids. Germline V gene data show CDR1 as KGHDR and CDR2 as SFDVKD. The CDR3 DNA reads TGTGCCACCAGTGATAGGAGGGGCGGATCTTACTCTAGCACAGATACGCAGTATTTT. As protein: CATSDRRGGSYSSTDTQYF.

V gene TRBV30 combines with J gene TRBJ2-2, with D possibly matching TRBD1 (7 bases). The V end was cut by 8 bases, the J end by 2 bases, with 15 bases between. There are 14 residues in the CDR3. Germline CDR1 and CDR2: GTSNPN and SVGIG (reference sequence). In DNA form, the CDR3 reads TGTGCCCGTCGGGGGACAGTAAACACCGGGGAGCTGTTTTTT. Protein: CARRGTVNTGELFF.

The chain joins TRBV6-5 to TRBJ2-5, with 7 bases aligning to TRBD1. The CDR3 is 15 amino acids. With 0 bases clipped from V and 7 bases from J, the junction kept 8 bases outside the gene matches. Per the germline V gene, CDR1 is MNHEY and CDR2 is SVGAGI. The CDR3 reads CASSYSGQVGSTQYF. For the CDR3, the DNA is TGTGCCAGCAGTTACTCCGGACAGGTCGGATCGACCCAGTACTTC.

This clone was seen more than once but under ten times. The V gene is TRBV11-2, the J gene TRBJ2-7; 8 bases are shared with TRBD2. This CDR3 is built from 14 residues. Germline-derived CDR1 and CDR2 are SGHAT and FQNNGV. J was trimmed by 0 bases and V by 5 bases; bases with no gene match: 3. Here the CDR3 DNA reads TGTGCCAGCAGCCACGGGACTAGCTCCTACGAGCAGTACTTC. Amino acids: CASSHGTSSYEQYF.

Only a few counts were recorded for this clone. This chain joins TRBV5-1 and TRBJ1-1; possibly TRBD1 for D (6 bases). The CDR3 runs to 15 residues. CDR1 is SGHRS, CDR2 YFSETQ, per germline. The V end lost 9 bases, the J end lost 2 bases, and 20 bases lay between the germline ends. Here the CDR3 DNA reads TGCGCCACTTACACAGGGCCCGGGCTAAACACTGAAGCTTTCTTT. Translating it yields CATYTGPGLNTEAFF. The variable domain in full, with the rest retrieved from reference TRBV5-1 and TRBJ1-1, is KAGVTQTPRYLIKTRGQQVTLSCSPISGHRSVSWYQQTPGQGLQFLFEYFSETQRNKGNFPGRFSGRQFSNSRSEMNVSTLELGDSALYLCATYTGPGLNTEAFFGQGTRLTVV.

The V gene is TRBV11-2, the J gene TRBJ2-7, with D perhaps TRBD2 (5 bases). Looked up from germline, CDR1 is SGHAT and CDR2 is FQNNGV. CDR3 length: 12 residues. With 0 bases removed from V and 6 bases from J, the gap between germline ends came to 6 bases. This CDR3 reads CASSLEGSEQYF. The DNA of the CDR3 is TGTGCCAGCAGCTTAGAAGGGAGCGAGCAGTACTTC.

The chain links TRBV5-6 to TRBJ2-3; D is unclear. In germline, CDR1 is SGHDT, CDR2 YYEEEE. This CDR3 contains 14 residues. Between the trimmed V and J ends, which lost 0 bases and 4 bases, there was a span of 9 bases. CDR3 in amino acids: CASSLVAGADTQYF. The CDR3 bases are TGTGCCAGCAGCTTGGTGGCAGGCGCAGATACGCAGTATTTT.

J is TRBJ2-1 and V is TRBV5-4; 11 positions match TRBD1. Germline CDR1 is SGHNT and CDR2 is YYREEE (reference sequence). The CDR3 runs to 14 residues. The junction had 6 bases not matched to a gene; V was cut back by 4 bases and J by 9 bases. The CDR3 bases are TGTGCCAGCAGCCCCGGGACAGGGGGTAGTGAGCAGTTCTTC. It is translated as CASSPGTGGSEQFF.

This clone showed up just once. The J gene is TRBJ2-2, the V gene TRBV5-1, with TRBD1 matching 7 bases. The V gene's germline CDR1 is SGHRS and CDR2 YFSETQ. Germline trimming cut 4 bases from V and 4 bases from J; bases unmatched to any gene: 7. The CDR3 runs 15 residues. CDR3 sequence (DNA): TGCGCCAGCAGCCCCCCAGGGGGAAGCACCGGGGAGCTGTTTTTT. It yields the protein CASSPPGGSTGELFF.